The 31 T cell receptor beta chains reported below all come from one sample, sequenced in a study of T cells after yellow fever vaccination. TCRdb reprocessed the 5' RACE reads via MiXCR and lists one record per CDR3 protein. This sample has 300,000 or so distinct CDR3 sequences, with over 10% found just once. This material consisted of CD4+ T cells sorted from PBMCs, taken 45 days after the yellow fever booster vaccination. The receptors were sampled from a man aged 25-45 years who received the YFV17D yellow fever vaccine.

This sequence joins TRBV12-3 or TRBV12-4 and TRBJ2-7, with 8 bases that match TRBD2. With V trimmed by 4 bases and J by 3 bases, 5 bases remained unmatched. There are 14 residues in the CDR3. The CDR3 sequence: CASSSLAGLYEQYF. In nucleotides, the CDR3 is TGTGCCAGCAGTTCCCTAGCGGGCCTCTACGAGCAGTACTTC.

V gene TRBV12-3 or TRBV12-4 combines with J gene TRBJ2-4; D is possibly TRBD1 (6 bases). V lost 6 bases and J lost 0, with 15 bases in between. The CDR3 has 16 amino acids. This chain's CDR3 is CASSLTGSLAKNIQYF. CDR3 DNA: TGTGCCAGCAGCCTAACAGGGTCACTAGCCAAAAACATTCAGTACTTC.

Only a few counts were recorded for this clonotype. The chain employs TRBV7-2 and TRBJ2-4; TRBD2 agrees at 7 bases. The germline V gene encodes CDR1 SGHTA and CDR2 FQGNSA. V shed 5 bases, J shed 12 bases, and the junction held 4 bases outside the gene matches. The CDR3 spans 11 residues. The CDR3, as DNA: TGTGCCAGCAGCCTAAGCGGGAATCAGTACTTC. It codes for CASSLSGNQYF.

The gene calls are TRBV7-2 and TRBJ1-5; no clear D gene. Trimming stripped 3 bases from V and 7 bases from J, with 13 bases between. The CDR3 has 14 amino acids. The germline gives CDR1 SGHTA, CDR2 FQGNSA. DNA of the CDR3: TGTGCCAGCAGCTTCGGTGGGGTAGGGCAGCCCCAGCATTTT. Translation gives CASSFGGVGQPQHF.

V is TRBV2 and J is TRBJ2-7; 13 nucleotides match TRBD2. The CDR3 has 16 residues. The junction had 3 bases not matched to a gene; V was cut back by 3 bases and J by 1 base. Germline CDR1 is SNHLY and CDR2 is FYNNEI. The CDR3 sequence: CASSDGGLAGSYEQYF. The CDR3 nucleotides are TGTGCCAGCAGTGACGGGGGACTAGCGGGATCCTACGAGCAGTACTTC.

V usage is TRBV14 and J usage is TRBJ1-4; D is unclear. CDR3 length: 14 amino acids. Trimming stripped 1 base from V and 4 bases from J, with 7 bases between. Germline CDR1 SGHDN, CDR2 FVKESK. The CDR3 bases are TGTGCCAGCAGCCAAGCCCAGCGTAATGAAAAACTGTTTTTT. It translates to CASSQAQRNEKLFF.

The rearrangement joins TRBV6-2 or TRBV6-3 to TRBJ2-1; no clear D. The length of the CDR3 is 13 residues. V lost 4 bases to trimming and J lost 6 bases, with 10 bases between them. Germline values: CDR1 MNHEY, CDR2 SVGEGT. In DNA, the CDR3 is TGTGCCAGCAGTTCCCCGCTTTTCAATGAGCAGTTCTTC. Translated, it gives CASSSPLFNEQFF.

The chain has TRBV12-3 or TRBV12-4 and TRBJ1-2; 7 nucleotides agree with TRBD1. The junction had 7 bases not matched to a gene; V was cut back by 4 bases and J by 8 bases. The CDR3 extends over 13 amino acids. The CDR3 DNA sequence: TGTGCCAGCAGTTCCCAGACAGGGTTCGGCTACACCTTC. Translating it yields CASSSQTGFGYTF.

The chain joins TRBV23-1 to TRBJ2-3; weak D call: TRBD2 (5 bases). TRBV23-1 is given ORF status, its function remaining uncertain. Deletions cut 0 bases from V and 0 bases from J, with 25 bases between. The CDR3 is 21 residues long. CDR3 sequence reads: CASSQSDFGPEGTSSTDTQYF. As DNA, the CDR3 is TGCGCCAGCAGTCAATCGGACTTCGGCCCAGAAGGTACTTCTAGCACAGATACGCAGTATTTT.

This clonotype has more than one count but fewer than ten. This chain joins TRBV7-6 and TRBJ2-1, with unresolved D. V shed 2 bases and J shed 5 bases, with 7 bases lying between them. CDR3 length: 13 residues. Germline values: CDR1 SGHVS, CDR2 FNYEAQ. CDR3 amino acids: CASSLNTDNEQFF. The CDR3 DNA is TGTGCCAGCAGCTTAAACACGGACAATGAGCAGTTCTTC.

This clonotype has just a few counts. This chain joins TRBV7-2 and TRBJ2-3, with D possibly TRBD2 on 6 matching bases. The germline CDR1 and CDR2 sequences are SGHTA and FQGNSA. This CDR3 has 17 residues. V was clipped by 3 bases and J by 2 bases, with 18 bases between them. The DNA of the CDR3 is TGTGCCAGCAGCTTCCTCATTAGCGGAGCCTCCACAGATACGCAGTATTTT. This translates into CASSFLISGASTDTQYF.

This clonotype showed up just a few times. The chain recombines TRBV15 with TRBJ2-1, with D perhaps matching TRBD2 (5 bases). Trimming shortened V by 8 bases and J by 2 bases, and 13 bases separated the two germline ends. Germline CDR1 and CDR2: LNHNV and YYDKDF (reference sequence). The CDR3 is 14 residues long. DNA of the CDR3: TGTGCCACCGGGAAATACGGGGCCTACAATGAGCAGTTCTTC. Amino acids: CATGKYGAYNEQFF.

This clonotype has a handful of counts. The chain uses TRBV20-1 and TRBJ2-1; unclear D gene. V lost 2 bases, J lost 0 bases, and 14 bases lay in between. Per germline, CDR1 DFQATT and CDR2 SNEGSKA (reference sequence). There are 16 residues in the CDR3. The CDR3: CSARRFVGTSYNEQFF. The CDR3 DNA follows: TGCAGTGCTAGAAGGTTCGTGGGAACCTCCTACAATGAGCAGTTCTTC.

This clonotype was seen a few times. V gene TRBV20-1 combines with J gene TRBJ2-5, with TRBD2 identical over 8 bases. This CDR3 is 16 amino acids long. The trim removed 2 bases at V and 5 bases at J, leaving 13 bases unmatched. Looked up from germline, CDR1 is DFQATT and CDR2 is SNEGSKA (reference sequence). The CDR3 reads CSARSPGGLGEETQYF. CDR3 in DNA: TGCAGTGCTAGATCCCCGGGAGGGCTCGGAGAGGAGACCCAGTACTTC.

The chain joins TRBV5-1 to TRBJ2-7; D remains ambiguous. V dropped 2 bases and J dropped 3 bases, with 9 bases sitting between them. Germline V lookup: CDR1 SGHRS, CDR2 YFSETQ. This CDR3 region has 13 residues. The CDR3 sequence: CASSFSRLYEQYF. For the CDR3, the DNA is TGCGCCAGCAGCTTTTCCAGGCTCTACGAGCAGTACTTC.

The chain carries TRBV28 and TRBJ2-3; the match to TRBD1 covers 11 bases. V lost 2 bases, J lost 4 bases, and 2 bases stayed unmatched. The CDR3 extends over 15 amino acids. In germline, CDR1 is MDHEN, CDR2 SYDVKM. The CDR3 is CASSLGTGGADTQYF. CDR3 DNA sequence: TGTGCCAGCAGTTTAGGGACAGGGGGTGCAGATACGCAGTATTTT. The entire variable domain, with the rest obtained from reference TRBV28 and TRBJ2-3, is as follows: DVKVTQSSRYLVKRTGEKVFLECVQDMDHENMFWYRQDPGLGLRLIYFSYDVKMKEKGDIPEGYSVSREKKERFSLILESASTNQTSMYLCASSLGTGGADTQYFGPGTRLTVL.

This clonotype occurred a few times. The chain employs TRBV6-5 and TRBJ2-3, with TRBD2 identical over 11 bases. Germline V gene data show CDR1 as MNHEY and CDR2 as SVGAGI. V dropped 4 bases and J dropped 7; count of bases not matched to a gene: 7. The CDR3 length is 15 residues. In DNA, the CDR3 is TGTGCCAGCAGTTTACTAGCGGGAGATTGGCATACGCAGTATTTT. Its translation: CASSLLAGDWHTQYF.

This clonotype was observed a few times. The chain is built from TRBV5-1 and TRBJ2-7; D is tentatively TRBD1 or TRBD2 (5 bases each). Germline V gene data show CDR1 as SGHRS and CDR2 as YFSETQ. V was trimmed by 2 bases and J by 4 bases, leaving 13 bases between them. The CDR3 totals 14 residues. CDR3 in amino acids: CASSFGDGTYEQYF. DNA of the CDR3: TGCGCCAGCAGCTTCGGGGACGGTACTTACGAGCAGTACTTC.

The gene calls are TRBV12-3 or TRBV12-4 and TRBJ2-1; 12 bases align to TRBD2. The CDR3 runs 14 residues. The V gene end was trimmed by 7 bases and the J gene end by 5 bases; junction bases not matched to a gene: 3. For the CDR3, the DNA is TGTGCCAGCACCAGACTAGCGGGAGACAATGAGCAGTTCTTC. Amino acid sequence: CASTRLAGDNEQFF.

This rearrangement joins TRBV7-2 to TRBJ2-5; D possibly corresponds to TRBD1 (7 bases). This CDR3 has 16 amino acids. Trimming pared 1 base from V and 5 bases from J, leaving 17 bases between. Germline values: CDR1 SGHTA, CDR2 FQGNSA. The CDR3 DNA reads TGTGCCAGCAGCTTAGGGCAGGGGGGTTCATGGGAGACCCAGTACTTC. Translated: CASSLGQGGSWETQYF.

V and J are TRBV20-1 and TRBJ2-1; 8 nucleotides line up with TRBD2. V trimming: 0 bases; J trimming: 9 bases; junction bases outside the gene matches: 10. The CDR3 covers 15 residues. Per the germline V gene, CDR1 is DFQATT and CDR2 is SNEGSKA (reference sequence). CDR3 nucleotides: TGCAGTGCTAGAGATCTCGAGGCGGGAGGCGGTGAGCAGTTCTTC. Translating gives CSARDLEAGGGEQFF.

This CDR3 is CASSSVGGNEQFF. DNA for the CDR3: TGTGCCAGCAGCTCTGTTGGGGGCAATGAGCAGTTCTTC. The J gene is TRBJ2-1, the V gene TRBV7-2, with D perhaps being TRBD1 or TRBD2 (5 bases each). Trimming stripped 4 bases from V and 6 bases from J, with 10 bases between. Germline CDR1 and CDR2: SGHTA and FQGNSA. The CDR3 totals 13 residues.

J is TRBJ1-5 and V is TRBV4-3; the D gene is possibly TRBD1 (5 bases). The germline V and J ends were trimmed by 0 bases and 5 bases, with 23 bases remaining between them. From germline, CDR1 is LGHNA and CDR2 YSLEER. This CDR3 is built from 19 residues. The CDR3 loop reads CASSQDLGVRGGRYQPQHF. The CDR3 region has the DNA TGCGCCAGCAGCCAAGATCTAGGAGTAAGGGGCGGTCGGTATCAGCCCCAGCATTTT.

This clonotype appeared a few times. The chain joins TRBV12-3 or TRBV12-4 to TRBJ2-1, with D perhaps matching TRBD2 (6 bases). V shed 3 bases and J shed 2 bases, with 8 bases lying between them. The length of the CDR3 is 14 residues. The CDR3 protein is CASSLGLTYNEQFF. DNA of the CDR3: TGTGCCAGCAGTTTGGGACTTACCTACAATGAGCAGTTCTTC.

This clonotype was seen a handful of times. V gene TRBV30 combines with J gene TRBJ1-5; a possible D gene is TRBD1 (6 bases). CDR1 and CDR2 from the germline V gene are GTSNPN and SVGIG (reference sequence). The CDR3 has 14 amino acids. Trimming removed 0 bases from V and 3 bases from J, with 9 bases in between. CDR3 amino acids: CAWSVPGANQPQHF. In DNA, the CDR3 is TGTGCCTGGAGTGTACCGGGGGCCAATCAGCCCCAGCATTTT.

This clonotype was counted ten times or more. The CDR3 sequence is CASRTESTDTQYF. In nucleotides, the CDR3 is TGTGCCAGCAGAACAGAAAGCACAGATACGCAGTATTTT. This rearrangement joins TRBV12-3 or TRBV12-4 to TRBJ2-3; D remains ambiguous. CDR3 length: 13 amino acids. Trimming took off 6 bases at V and 0 bases at J, with 7 bases between the two ends.

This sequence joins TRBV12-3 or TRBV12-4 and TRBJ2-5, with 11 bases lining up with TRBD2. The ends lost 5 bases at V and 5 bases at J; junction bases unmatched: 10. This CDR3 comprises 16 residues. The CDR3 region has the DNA TGTGCCAGCAGTCGGCCCCTAGCGGGGGGCGGGGAGACCCAGTACTTC. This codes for CASSRPLAGGGETQYF.

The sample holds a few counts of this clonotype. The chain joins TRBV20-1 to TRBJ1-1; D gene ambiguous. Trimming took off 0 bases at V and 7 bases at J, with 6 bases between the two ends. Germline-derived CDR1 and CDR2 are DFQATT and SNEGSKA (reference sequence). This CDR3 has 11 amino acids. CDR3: CSARERFEAFF. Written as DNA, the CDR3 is TGCAGTGCTAGAGAAAGGTTTGAAGCTTTCTTT.

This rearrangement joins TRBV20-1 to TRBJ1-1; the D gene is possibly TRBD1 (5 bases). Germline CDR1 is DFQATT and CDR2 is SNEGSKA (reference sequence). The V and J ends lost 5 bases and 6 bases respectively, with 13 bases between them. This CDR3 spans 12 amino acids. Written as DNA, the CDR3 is TGCAGTGCTGAGACCGGGGCTCCTGAAGCTTTCTTT. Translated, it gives CSAETGAPEAFF.

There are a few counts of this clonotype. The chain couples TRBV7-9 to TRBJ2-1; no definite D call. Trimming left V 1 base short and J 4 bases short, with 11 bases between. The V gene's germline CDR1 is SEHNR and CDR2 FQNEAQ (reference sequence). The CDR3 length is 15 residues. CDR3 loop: CASSLEGTPYNEQFF. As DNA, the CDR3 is TGTGCCAGCAGCTTAGAGGGAACCCCTTACAATGAGCAGTTCTTC.

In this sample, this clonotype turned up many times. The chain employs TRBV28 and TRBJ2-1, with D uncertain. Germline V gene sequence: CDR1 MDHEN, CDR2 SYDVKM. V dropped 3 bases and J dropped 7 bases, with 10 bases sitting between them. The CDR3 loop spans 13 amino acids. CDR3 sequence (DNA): TGTGCCAGCAGTTTTGGTGCGGTTAATGAGCAGTTCTTC. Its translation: CASSFGAVNEQFF.